This TCR beta chain was retrieved from a study of CD8 T cells in ankylosing spondylitis (dated by TCRdb to 2016 to 2017). For the wider study: To find TCR variants linked to disease, the study profiled T cell receptor beta repertoires in ankylosing spondylitis patients and healthy donors. The whole study cohort included 85 to 120 healthy donors and 20 to 30 ankylosing spondylitis patients. Peripheral blood samples were taken, and synovial fluid was additionally collected from ankylosing spondylitis patients.

The full study reports these points: A CD8+ phenotype was shown by the disease-linked clones, which were found at relatively low frequencies in peripheral blood. Some of the motif variants had been reported before in the synovial fluid and blood of reactive arthritis patients, a finding that suggests common disease-initiation mechanisms. Blood from ankylosing spondylitis patients appeared to be characterized by a TCR beta motif made up of eight highly homologous amino acid variants. The disease-linked clones were reported to be significantly enriched in matched synovial fluid samples from ankylosing spondylitis patients.

Cut back by 2 bases and 4 bases, the V and J ends lie 5 bases apart. Based on the germline V gene (reference sequence), the CDR1 and CDR2 sequences are DFQATT and SNEGSKA. From the cysteine up to the phenylalanine, the CDR3 has a length of 11 residues. Solely the CDR3 DNA is kept, with 33 bases framed from the first base. Instrument used: Illumina HiSeq 2500. Quantitative 5'-RACE with molecular barcodes was used to prepare TCR beta libraries. The original pipeline was this. Disease-linked TCR variants were identified with a new computational method built on a probabilistic model of VDJ rearrangement. The public reads were run again by TCRdb, first through fastp at Q25 and then through MiXCR, and only productive beta chains were kept. Identical CDR3 protein sequences are pooled into one entry, listed with their most common genes and DNA. TCRdb, not the original authors, processed these V and J calls. Present in this sample are under 450,000 distinct CDR3 sequences, 17% of which were seen just once. Approximately 0.93% of the sample is held by the ten biggest clonotypes.

The sample holds many counts of this clonotype. Its antigen specificity is not known. No much larger clone is present one base from it, and per-base qualities are unavailable. The sequencing sample was made of blood, either unsorted or a sorted T cell fraction (not recorded which). The receptor's source is a male donor with ankylosing spondylitis. The V gene is TRBV20-1 and the J gene is TRBJ2-5, with no confidently assigned D gene. The CDR3 region: CSARITETQYF. The DNA sequence is as follows: TGCAGTGCTAGAATTACAGAGACCCAGTACTTC.